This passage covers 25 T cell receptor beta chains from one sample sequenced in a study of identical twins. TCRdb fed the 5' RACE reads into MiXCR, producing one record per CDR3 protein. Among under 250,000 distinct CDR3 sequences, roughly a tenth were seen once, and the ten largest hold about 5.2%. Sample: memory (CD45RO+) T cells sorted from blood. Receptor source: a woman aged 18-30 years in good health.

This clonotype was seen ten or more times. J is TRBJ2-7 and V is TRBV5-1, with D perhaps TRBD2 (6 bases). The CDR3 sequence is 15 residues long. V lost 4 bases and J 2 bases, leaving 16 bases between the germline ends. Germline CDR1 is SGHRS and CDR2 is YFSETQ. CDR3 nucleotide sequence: TGCGCCAGCAGCAAAACCGGGACTCCGACCTACGAGCAGTACTTC. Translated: CASSKTGTPTYEQYF.

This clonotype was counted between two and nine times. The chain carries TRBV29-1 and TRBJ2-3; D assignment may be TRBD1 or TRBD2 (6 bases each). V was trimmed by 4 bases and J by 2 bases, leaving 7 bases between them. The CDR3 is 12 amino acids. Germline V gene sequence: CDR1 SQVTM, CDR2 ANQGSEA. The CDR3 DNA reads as TGCAGCGTTGGGGGGGCCACAGATACGCAGTATTTT. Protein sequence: CSVGGATDTQYF.

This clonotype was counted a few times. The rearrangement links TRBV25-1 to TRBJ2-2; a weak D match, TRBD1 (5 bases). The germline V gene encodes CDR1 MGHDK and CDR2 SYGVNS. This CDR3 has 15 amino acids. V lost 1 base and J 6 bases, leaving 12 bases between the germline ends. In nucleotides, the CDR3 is TGTGCCAGCAGTGAATCAGGCAGGGTGGCCGGGGAGCTGTTTTTT. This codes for CASSESGRVAGELFF.

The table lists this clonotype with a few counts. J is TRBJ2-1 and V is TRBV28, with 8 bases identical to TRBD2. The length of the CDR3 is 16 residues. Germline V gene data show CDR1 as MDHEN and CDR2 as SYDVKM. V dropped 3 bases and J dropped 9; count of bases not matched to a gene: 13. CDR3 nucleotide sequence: TGTGCCAGCAGTTTCGGGGGGGGATGGGGGGCTAGTGAGCAGTTCTTC. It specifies CASSFGGGWGASEQFF.

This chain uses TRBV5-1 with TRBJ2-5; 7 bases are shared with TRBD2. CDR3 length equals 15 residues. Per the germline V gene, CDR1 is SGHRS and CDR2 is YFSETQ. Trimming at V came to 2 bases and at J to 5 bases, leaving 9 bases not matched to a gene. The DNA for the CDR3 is TGCGCCAGCAGCTTCCAGCGGGGAATGGGCGAGACCCAGTACTTC. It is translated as CASSFQRGMGETQYF.

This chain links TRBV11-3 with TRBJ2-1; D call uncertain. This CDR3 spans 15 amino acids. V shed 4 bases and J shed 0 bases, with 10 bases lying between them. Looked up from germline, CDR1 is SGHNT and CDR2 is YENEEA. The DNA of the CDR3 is TGTGCCAGCAGCTCGGATCCCAGCTCCTACAATGAGCAGTTCTTC. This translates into CASSSDPSSYNEQFF.

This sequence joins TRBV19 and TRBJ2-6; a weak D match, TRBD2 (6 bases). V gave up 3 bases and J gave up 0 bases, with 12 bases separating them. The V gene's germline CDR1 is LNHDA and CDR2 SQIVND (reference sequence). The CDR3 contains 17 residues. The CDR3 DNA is TGTGCCAGTAGTATGGCGGGACCCTTCTCTGGGGCCAACGTCCTGACTTTC. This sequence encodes CASSMAGPFSGANVLTF.

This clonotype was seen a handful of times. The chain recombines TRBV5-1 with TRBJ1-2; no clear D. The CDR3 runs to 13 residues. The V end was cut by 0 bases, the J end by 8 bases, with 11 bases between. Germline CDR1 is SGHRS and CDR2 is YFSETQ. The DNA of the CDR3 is TGCGCCAGCAGCTTGGGTGAAGCGAACGGCTACACCTTC. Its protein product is CASSLGEANGYTF.

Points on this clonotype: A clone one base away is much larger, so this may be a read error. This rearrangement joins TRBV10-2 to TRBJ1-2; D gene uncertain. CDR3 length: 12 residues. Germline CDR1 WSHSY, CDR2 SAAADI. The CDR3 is CGSSEDWAGYTF. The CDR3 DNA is TGCGGCAGCAGTGAGGATTGGGCTGGCTACACCTTC.

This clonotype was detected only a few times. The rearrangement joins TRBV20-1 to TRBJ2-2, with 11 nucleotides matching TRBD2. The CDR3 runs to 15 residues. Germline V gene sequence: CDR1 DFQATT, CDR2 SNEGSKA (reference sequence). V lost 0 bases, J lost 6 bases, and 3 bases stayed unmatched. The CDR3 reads CSAREPSGRPGELFF. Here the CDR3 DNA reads TGCAGTGCTAGAGAACCTAGCGGGAGGCCCGGGGAGCTGTTTTTT.

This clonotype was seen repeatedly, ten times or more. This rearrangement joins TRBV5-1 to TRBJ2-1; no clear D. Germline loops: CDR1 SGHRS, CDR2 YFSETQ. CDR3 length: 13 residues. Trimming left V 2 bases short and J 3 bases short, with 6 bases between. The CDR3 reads CASSLSGYNEQFF. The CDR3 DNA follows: TGCGCCAGCAGCTTATCAGGCTACAATGAGCAGTTCTTC.

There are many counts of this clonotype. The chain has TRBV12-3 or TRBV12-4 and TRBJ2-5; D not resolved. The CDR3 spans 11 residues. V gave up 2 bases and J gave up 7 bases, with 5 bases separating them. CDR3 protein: CASSLLGTQYF. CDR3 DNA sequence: TGTGCCAGCAGTTTATTAGGGACCCAGTACTTC.

This CDR3 reads CASSRASGVSNQPQHF. In DNA form, the CDR3 reads TGTGCCAGCAGTCGAGCAAGTGGGGTTAGCAATCAGCCCCAGCATTTT. This sequence joins TRBV3-1 and TRBJ1-5, with no clear D. The CDR3 is 16 residues long. V gave up 6 bases and J gave up 0 bases, with 15 bases separating them. Germline CDR1 LGHDT, CDR2 YNNKEL (reference sequence).

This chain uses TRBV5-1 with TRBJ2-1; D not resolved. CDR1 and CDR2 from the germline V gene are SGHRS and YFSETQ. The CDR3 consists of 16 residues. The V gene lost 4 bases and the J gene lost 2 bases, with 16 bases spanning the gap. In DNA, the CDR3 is TGCGCCAGCAGCCGATCTGGTTTCCCGACCTACAATGAGCAGTTCTTC. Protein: CASSRSGFPTYNEQFF.

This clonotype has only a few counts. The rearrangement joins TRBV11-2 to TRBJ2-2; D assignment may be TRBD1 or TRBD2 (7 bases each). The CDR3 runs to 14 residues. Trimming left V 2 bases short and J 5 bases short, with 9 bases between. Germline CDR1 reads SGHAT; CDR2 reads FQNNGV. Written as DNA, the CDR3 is TGTGCCAGCAGCTTACAGGGGGGGACCGGGGAGCTGTTTTTT. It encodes CASSLQGGTGELFF.

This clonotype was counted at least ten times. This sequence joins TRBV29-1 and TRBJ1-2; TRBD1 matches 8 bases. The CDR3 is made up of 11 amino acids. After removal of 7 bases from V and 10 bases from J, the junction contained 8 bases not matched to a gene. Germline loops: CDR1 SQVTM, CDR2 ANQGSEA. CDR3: CSALQGDAYTF. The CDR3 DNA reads TGCAGCGCATTACAGGGGGATGCCTACACCTTC.

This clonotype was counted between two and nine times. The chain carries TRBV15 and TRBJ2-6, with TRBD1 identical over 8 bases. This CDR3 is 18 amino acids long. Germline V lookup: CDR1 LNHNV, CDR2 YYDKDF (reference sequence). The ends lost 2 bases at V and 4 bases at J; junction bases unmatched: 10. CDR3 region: CATSRHRDRSLGANVLTF. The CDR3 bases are TGTGCCACCAGCAGACACCGGGACAGGTCCTTAGGGGCCAACGTCCTGACTTTC.

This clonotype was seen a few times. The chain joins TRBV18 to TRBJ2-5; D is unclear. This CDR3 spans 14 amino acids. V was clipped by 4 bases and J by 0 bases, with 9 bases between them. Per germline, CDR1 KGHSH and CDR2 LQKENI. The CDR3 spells CASSQIRYQETQYF. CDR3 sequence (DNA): TGTGCCAGCTCACAAATTAGGTACCAAGAGACCCAGTACTTC. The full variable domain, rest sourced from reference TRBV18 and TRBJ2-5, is NAGVMQNPRHLVRRRGQEARLRCSPMKGHSHVYWYRQLPEEGLKFMVYLQKENIIDESGMPKERFSAEFPKEGPSILRIQQVVRGDSAAYFCASSQIRYQETQYFGPGTRLLVL.

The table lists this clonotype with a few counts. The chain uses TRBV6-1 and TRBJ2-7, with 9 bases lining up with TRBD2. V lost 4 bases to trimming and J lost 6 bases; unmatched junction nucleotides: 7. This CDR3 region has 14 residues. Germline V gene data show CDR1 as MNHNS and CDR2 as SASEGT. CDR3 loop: CASSGRGGGGEQYF. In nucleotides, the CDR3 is TGTGCCAGCAGTGGGCGGGGGGGAGGAGGCGAGCAGTACTTC.

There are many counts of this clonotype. CDR3: CASRAGTGVNTEAFF. CDR3 nucleotide sequence: TGCGCCAGCAGGGCCGGGACAGGGGTTAACACTGAAGCTTTCTTT. The chain has TRBV5-1 and TRBJ1-1, with TRBD1 matching over 10 bases. This CDR3 has 15 residues. Germline lookup yields CDR1 SGHRS and CDR2 YFSETQ. V was clipped by 5 bases and J by 2 bases; unmatched bases: 6.

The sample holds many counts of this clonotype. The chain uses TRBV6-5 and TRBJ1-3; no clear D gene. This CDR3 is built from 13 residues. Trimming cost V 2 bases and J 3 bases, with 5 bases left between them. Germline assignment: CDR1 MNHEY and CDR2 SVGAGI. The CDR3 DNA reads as TGTGCCAGCAGTTACCAGGTTGGAAACACCATATATTTT. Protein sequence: CASSYQVGNTIYF.

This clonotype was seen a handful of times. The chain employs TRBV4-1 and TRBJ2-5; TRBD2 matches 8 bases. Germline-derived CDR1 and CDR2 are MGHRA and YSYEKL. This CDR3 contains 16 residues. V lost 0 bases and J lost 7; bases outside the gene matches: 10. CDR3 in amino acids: CASSQESVSGGGTQYF. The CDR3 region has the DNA TGCGCCAGCAGCCAAGAAAGTGTCAGCGGGGGAGGGACCCAGTACTTC.

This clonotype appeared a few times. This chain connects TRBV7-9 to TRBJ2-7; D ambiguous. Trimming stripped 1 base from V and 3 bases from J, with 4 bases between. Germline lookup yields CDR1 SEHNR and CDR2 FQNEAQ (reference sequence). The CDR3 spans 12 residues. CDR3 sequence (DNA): TGTGCCAGCAGCTTAGTGCACTACGAGCAGTACTTC. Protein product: CASSLVHYEQYF.

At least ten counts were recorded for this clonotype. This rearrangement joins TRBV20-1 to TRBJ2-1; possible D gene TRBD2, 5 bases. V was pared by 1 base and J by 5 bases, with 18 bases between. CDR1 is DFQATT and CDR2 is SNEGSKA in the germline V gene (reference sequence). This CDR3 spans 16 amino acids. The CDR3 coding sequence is TGCAGTGCTAGAGCCCCTCTGGCGGGTTGGAACAATGAGCAGTTCTTC. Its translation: CSARAPLAGWNNEQFF.

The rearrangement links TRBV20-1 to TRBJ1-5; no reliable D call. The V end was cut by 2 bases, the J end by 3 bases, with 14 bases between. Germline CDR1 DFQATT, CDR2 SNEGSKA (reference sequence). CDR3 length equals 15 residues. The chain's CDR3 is CSARRRGNLNQPQHF. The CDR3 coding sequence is TGCAGTGCTAGACGGCGGGGTAACCTCAATCAGCCCCAGCATTTT.